The rows below give T cell receptor beta chains drawn from one sample of a study of blood T cell repertoires in COVID-19. The data were produced by immunoSEQ multiplex PCR, yet TCRdb's version contains in-frame clones alone and is incomplete. Counted here are some 170,000 clones, about 90% occurring once; the ten biggest clones make up 1% to 1.5%. The source material was PBMCs or T cells enriched from blood (not recorded which). Receptors originate from a human donor with acute COVID-19. The donor label of this sample is uncertain. The CDR3 runs from the conserved cysteine through the conserved F or W. A D gene is named only where the DNA matches it firmly. Rows may omit the clone size; those that give it use once, few, many or a size class.

clone size	V gene	D gene	J gene	CDR3 protein	CDR3 DNA
NA	TRBV19	TRBD2	TRBJ2-7	CASSRRRTSGVYEQYF	TGTGCCAGTAGTAGAAGAAGGACTAGCGGGGTCTACGAGCAGTACTTC
NA	TRBV7-9	NA	TRBJ1-1	CASSLADRRHTEAFF	TGTGCCAGCAGCTTAGCAGACAGGCGCCACACTGAAGCTTTCTTT
NA	TRBV6-5	NA	TRBJ1-6	CASSYSLASNSPLHF	TGTGCCAGCAGTTATTCCCTAGCATCTAATTCACCCCTCCACTTT
NA	TRBV5-8	NA	TRBJ2-3	CASSFPGGPKLDTQYF	TGTGCCAGCAGTTTCCCGGGGGGCCCTAAACTAGATACGCAGTATTTT
NA	TRBV18	NA	TRBJ2-5	CASSPPFGGLDQETQYF	TGTGCCAGCTCACCACCTTTCGGAGGACTCGACCAAGAGACCCAGTACTTC
few	TRBV5-8	NA	TRBJ1-4	CASSFYSWVREEKLFF	TGTGCCAGCAGCTTTTATTCCTGGGTGAGGGAAGAAAAACTGTTTTTT
NA	TRBV5-6	NA	TRBJ2-7	CASSRQSYEQYF	TGTGCCAGCAGCCGACAGTCTTACGAGCAGTACTTC
once	TRBV6-6	TRBD2	TRBJ2-7	CARNPSSGLLGYEQYF	TGTGCCAGAAACCCATCTAGCGGGCTCCTCGGTTACGAGCAGTACTTC
NA	TRBV2	TRBD2	TRBJ2-7	CASRRLAGERGEQYF	TGTGCCAGCAGGAGACTAGCGGGGGAACGGGGAGAGCAGTACTTC
NA	TRBV4-2	NA	TRBJ2-7	CASSQELGDREQYF	TGTGCCAGCAGCCAAGAATTAGGAGACCGCGAGCAGTACTTC
NA	TRBV13	NA	TRBJ1-4	CASALNGGAEKLFF	TGTGCCAGCGCCTTGAACGGGGGGGCCGAAAAACTGTTTTTT
NA	TRBV6-6	NA	TRBJ2-7	CASTWGTPEQYF	TGTGCCAGCACCTGGGGGACTCCCGAGCAGTACTTC
NA	TRBV9	NA	TRBJ2-5	CASSETHTSSQETQYF	TGTGCCAGCAGCGAGACCCACACTAGCAGCCAAGAGACCCAGTACTTC
NA	TRBV2	NA	TRBJ2-1	CASSKIAVDNEQFF	TGTGCCAGCAGTAAAATAGCGGTTGACAATGAGCAGTTCTTC
once	TRBV12-3/TRBV12-4	TRBD1	TRBJ1-2	CASSPQGAGGYTF	TGTGCCAGCAGCCCACAGGGGGCGGGCGGCTACACCTTC
NA	TRBV7-9	TRBD2	TRBJ2-5	CASSFNSGGAVRETQYF	TGTGCCAGCAGCTTCAATAGCGGGGGGGCCGTGAGGGAGACCCAGTACTTC
NA	TRBV6-2/TRBV6-3	NA	TRBJ2-4	CASSTGNSVADIQYF	TGTGCCAGCAGTACGGGGAACAGCGTTGCAGACATTCAGTACTTC
few	TRBV5-1	TRBD2	TRBJ2-1	CASSSTSGGPNEQFF	TGCGCCAGCAGCTCGACTAGCGGGGGGCCCAATGAGCAGTTCTTC
NA	TRBV6-5	NA	TRBJ1-4	CASSYGLRDNEKLFF	TGTGCCAGCAGTTACGGGTTGCGGGATAATGAAAAACTGTTTTTT
NA	TRBV10-2	TRBD1	TRBJ2-2	CASSETGVIGGGELFF	TGCGCCAGCAGTGAGACAGGGGTCATAGGAGGCGGGGAGCTGTTTTTT
NA	TRBV24-1	TRBD2	TRBJ2-3	CATSENSGGTDTQYF	TGTGCCACCAGTGAAAATAGCGGGGGCACAGATACGCAGTATTTT
NA	TRBV19	NA	TRBJ2-3	CATAQGYTQYF	TGTGCCACCGCACAGGGATATACGCAGTATTTT
NA	TRBV2	TRBD2	TRBJ2-1	CASSKSGTSGAGEQFF	TGTGCCAGCAGCAAGTCCGGGACTAGCGGGGCAGGCGAGCAGTTCTTC
once	TRBV10-3	TRBD1	TRBJ1-4	CAISTGTGNEKLFF	TGTGCCATCAGCACCGGGACAGGGAATGAAAAACTGTTTTTT
NA	TRBV14	NA	TRBJ2-7	CASSQLSQYEQYF	TGTGCCAGCAGCCAACTTTCACAGTACGAGCAGTACTTC
once	TRBV7-9	TRBD2	TRBJ2-3	CASSLAQGGGTDTQYF	TGTGCCAGCAGCTTAGCGCAGGGAGGGGGCACAGATACGCAGTATTTT